Listed here are 5 T cell receptor beta chains from one sample, sequenced in a study of blood T cell repertoires in COVID-19. The method was immunoSEQ multiplex PCR; TCRdb's version includes in-frame clones alone and lacks a portion of them. The sample holds about 320,000 clones, about nine tenths seen once. Sample: PBMCs or T cells enriched from blood (not recorded which). These receptors all stem from a woman aged 18-29 years who had recovered from COVID-19.

This clone has just one count. This chain uses TRBV2 with TRBJ2-5, with D maybe TRBD1 (5 bases). The CDR3 spans 12 residues. V was pared by 10 bases and J by 5 bases, with 14 bases between. Germline V gene lookup returns CDR1 SNHLY and CDR2 FYNNEI. This chain's CDR3 is CAILTVTETQYF. DNA for the CDR3: TGTGCCATCCTGACAGTGACGGAGACCCAGTACTTC.

V usage is TRBV7-3 and J usage is TRBJ2-5, with TRBD2 matching 7 bases. Germline loops: CDR1 SGHTA, CDR2 FQGTGA. Losses at the gene ends were 5 bases for V and 2 bases for J; bases not matched to a gene: 2. This CDR3 has 13 residues. CDR3 DNA sequence: TGTGCCAGCAGCCCGGGGGGACAAGAGACCCAGTACTTC. Its translation: CASSPGGQETQYF. Supplemented by reference TRBV7-3 and TRBJ2-5, the full variable domain reads GAGVSQTPSNKVTEKGKYVELRCDPISGHTALYWYRQSLGQGPEFLIYFQGTGAADDSGLPNDRFFAVRPEGSVSTLKIQRTERGDSAVYLCASSPGGQETQYFGPGTRLLVL.

The CDR3 nucleotides are TGTGCCAGCAGCGTACAGGGACATGAGCAGTTCTTC. This encodes CASSVQGHEQFF. V usage is TRBV5-6 and J usage is TRBJ2-1, with D possibly being TRBD1 (6 bases). V was shortened by 4 bases and J by 8 bases, with 10 bases between the two germline ends. The CDR3 extends over 12 amino acids. The V gene's germline CDR1 is SGHDT and CDR2 YYEEEE. Full variable domain (outside the CDR3, taken from reference TRBV5-6 and TRBJ2-1): DAGVTQSPTHLIKTRGQQVTLRCSPKSGHDTVSWYQQALGQGPQFIFQYYEEEERQRGNFPDRFSGHQFPNYSSELNVNALLLGDSALYLCASSVQGHEQFFGPGTRLTVL.

The chain uses TRBV27 and TRBJ1-2, with TRBD1 matching over 8 bases. The germline V gene encodes CDR1 MNHEY and CDR2 SMNVEV (reference sequence). J gave up 2 bases and V 3 bases, and 5 bases lay outside the gene matches. There are 15 residues in the CDR3. The DNA of the CDR3 is TGTGCCAGCAGTTTTGGACAGGGTTACAACTATGGCTACACCTTC. It yields the protein CASSFGQGYNYGYTF.

The chain employs TRBV2 and TRBJ1-2; no reliable D call. This CDR3 has 13 amino acids. Trimming removed 5 bases from V and 5 bases from J, with 12 bases in between. Germline V gene sequence: CDR1 SNHLY, CDR2 FYNNEI. The CDR3 region is CASSPDGVYGYTF. The CDR3 coding sequence is TGTGCCAGCAGTCCCGACGGGGTATATGGCTACACCTTC.